This TCR beta chain stems from a study of glioma-infiltrating T cells after dendritic cell vaccination. Whole-study context: Dendritic cell vaccine was injected intradermally three times, biweekly.

Indicated time point: after dendritic cell vaccination, including at tumor progression/relapse. Only patients with spare fresh-frozen tumor and over two years of follow-up were included. Before vaccination, two weeks after the third vaccination, and at progression, PBMC were collected. Sequenced by immunoSEQ multiplex PCR; TCRdb stores in-frame clones only, minus some. The repertoire holds some 24,000 clones, 89% seen once, with around 2.9% in the top ten. This CDR3 has 16 residues. V dropped 1 base and J dropped 6 bases, with 15 bases sitting between them. Germline assignment: CDR1 SGHAT and CDR2 FQNNGV.

This chain connects TRBV11-2 to TRBJ2-2, with D maybe TRBD1 (6 bases). Source: blood, taken after dendritic cell vaccination. This receptor was obtained from a human donor with glioblastoma. DNA of the CDR3: TGTGCCAGCAGCTTAGGCCTACAGGGTAAACCCGGGGAGCTGTTTTTT. Protein: CASSLGLQGKPGELFF.